This T cell receptor beta chain was sequenced in a study of CD8 T cells in ankylosing spondylitis. Germline loops: CDR1 ENHRY, CDR2 SYGVKD. V dropped 2 bases and J dropped 1 base, with 12 bases sitting between them. The CDR3 has 15 residues. Study results and caveats: Disease-linked clones were reportedly significantly enriched in matched ankylosing spondylitis synovial fluid. A TCR beta motif of eight or nine highly homologous variants seemed to mark ankylosing spondylitis blood. Some of the motif variants had earlier been found in reactive arthritis patients' fluid and blood.

A note on this clonotype: Its antigen is not identified.

With molecular barcodes, quantitative 5'-RACE was used to make the TCR beta libraries. TCRdb passed the 5' RACE reads through MiXCR, listing each CDR3 protein once. The table lists just over 350,000 distinct CDR3 sequences, approximately 22% of them singletons. The receptor comes from a male donor with ankylosing spondylitis or in good health (not recorded which). The V and J genes are TRBV10-3 and TRBJ2-7; possibly TRBD2 for D (6 bases). The sample taken for sequencing was blood, either unsorted or a sorted T cell fraction (not recorded which). The CDR3 sequence is CAISEGGEESYEQYF. CDR3 nucleotide sequence: TGTGCCATCAGTGAGGGAGGGGAGGAATCCTACGAGCAGTACTTC.